These T cell receptor beta chains were read from a single sample in a study of cytomegalovirus exposure and HLA in healthy donors. The assay was immunoSEQ multiplex PCR, and TCRdb's table has in-frame clones only and misses some. The table records around 75,000 clones, around 78% of them present only once. The sample consisted of PBMCs. The receptors come from a middle-aged man in good health and CMV-seronegative. Each CDR3 is given with its conserved first and last residue. Size tells how often a clone was seen (once, few, many) or the class of an expanded clone, and some rows leave it out.

v_gene: TRBV6-6; abundance: once; CDR3aa: CASHSPGQGAYEQYF
v_gene: TRBV18; abundance: NA; CDR3aa: CASSPYQETQYF
v_gene: TRBV5-1; abundance: once; CDR3aa: CASSLGSQGRGGNSPLHF
v_gene: TRBV5-1; abundance: NA; CDR3aa: CASSLRQGGNYGYTF
v_gene: TRBV18; abundance: few; CDR3aa: CASSPPVTADISYEQYF
v_gene: TRBV11-1; abundance: NA; CDR3aa: CASSLTGFYEQYF
v_gene: TRBV6-5; abundance: NA; CDR3aa: CASRRYTQTGEQYF
v_gene: TRBV7-9; abundance: NA; CDR3aa: CASSLGTGSRNQPQHF
v_gene: TRBV9; abundance: NA; CDR3aa: CASSVAPTANNEKLFF
v_gene: TRBV6-1; abundance: NA; CDR3aa: CASSEFGREGRGYTF
v_gene: TRBV6-5; abundance: few; CDR3aa: CASSISGGSYNEQFF
v_gene: TRBV9; abundance: once; CDR3aa: CASSSSGQGLNEQFF
v_gene: TRBV18; abundance: NA; CDR3aa: CASSPGSGRVQPQHF
v_gene: TRBV30; abundance: NA; CDR3aa: CAWSFTGGASTEAFF
v_gene: TRBV9; abundance: NA; CDR3aa: CASSVDGQREQFF
v_gene: TRBV5-1; abundance: NA; CDR3aa: CASSLGAGRVYGYTF
v_gene: TRBV9; abundance: NA; CDR3aa: CASSVGLTGENEKLFF
v_gene: TRBV2; abundance: NA; CDR3aa: CASSEGQLNQPQHF
v_gene: TRBV27; abundance: NA; CDR3aa: CASSFWTGRNTEAFF
v_gene: TRBV27; abundance: NA; CDR3aa: CASSFLAGGTYEQYF